One and the same sample provided the 29 T cell receptor beta chains below, sequenced in a study of blood T cell repertoires in COVID-19. Measured with immunoSEQ multiplex PCR; TCRdb has only the in-frame clones, and not every one. The sample lists approximately 68,000 clones, more than 75% seen once, with about 7% in the top ten. Sequenced material: peripheral blood. Every receptor here comes from a man aged 45-60 years with active COVID-19.

This clone was observed a few times. The CDR3 bases are TGTGCCATCAGTGCCCAATACGGGACTAGCGGGAGGGTGGGCTACAATGAGCAGTTCTTC. This sequence encodes CAISAQYGTSGRVGYNEQFF. V and J are TRBV10-3 and TRBJ2-1; the match to TRBD2 covers 16 bases. The V and J ends lost 4 bases and 3 bases, in that order; junction bases with no gene match: 12. CDR1 and CDR2 (germline): ENHRY, SYGVKD. The CDR3 is 20 amino acids.

The chain uses TRBV28 and TRBJ2-1; 7 bases are a match to TRBD1. The CDR3 spans 13 residues. V was clipped by 6 bases and J by 1 base; unmatched bases: 0. The V gene's germline CDR1 is MDHEN and CDR2 SYDVKM. The CDR3, as DNA: TGTGCCAGCAGGGGACAGTCCTACAATGAGCAGTTCTTC. Residues: CASRGQSYNEQFF.

J is TRBJ2-3 and V is TRBV27; maybe TRBD2 (6 bases). This CDR3 is 16 amino acids long. Deletions cut 0 bases from V and 1 base from J, with 11 bases between. Germline assignment: CDR1 MNHEY and CDR2 SMNVEV (reference sequence). This CDR3 is CASSLSRPGGTDTQYF. In DNA, the CDR3 is TGTGCCAGCAGTTTATCACGACCGGGGGGCACAGATACGCAGTATTTT.

The rearrangement uses TRBV28 and TRBJ2-7; weak D call: TRBD1 (6 bases). V shed 4 bases and J shed 1 base, with 11 bases lying between them. Germline CDR1 MDHEN, CDR2 SYDVKM. This CDR3 is 14 amino acids long. The CDR3 sequence: CASSYRVLSYEQYF. The CDR3 nucleotides read TGTGCCAGCAGTTACAGGGTCCTTTCCTACGAGCAGTACTTC.

This chain uses TRBV19 with TRBJ1-1; TRBD1 is a possible D gene (5 bases). This CDR3 has 15 amino acids. V was clipped by 7 bases and J by 0 bases, with 15 bases between them. Per the germline V gene, CDR1 is LNHDA and CDR2 is SQIVND (reference sequence). The CDR3 coding sequence is TGTGCCAGTAAGACCCAGGGTAGATTGAACACTGAAGCTTTCTTT. This translates into CASKTQGRLNTEAFF.

The V call is TRBV5-4, the J call TRBJ1-1; TRBD1 matches at 11 bases. This CDR3 contains 15 residues. The V gene end was trimmed by 2 bases and the J gene end by 11 bases; junction bases not matched to a gene: 11. The germline CDR1 and CDR2 sequences are SGHNT and YYREEE (reference sequence). CDR3 amino acids: CASSLSKGQGVRAFF. CDR3 DNA sequence: TGTGCCAGCAGCTTAAGTAAGGGACAGGGGGTCCGGGCTTTCTTT.

J is TRBJ2-1 and V is TRBV4-3, with 8 bases matching TRBD2. Germline V lookup: CDR1 LGHNA, CDR2 YSLEER. V gave up 0 bases and J gave up 9 bases; unmatched junction bases: 7. The CDR3 runs 15 residues. The CDR3 DNA reads as TGCGCCAGCAGCCAAGAATCGGGAGGGCCCAGTGAGCAGTTCTTC. It translates to CASSQESGGPSEQFF.

This clone was picked up one time. The chain carries TRBV30 and TRBJ2-7, with TRBD2 matching 9 bases. Unmatched junction bases numbered 7, after V lost 1 base and J lost 3 bases. The CDR3 totals 15 residues. Germline CDR1 is GTSNPN and CDR2 is SVGIG (reference sequence). CDR3 sequence (DNA): TGTGCCTGGAGTGGAATAGCGGGAGCGATCTACGAGCAGTACTTC. Protein product: CAWSGIAGAIYEQYF. The full variable domain, in which reference TRBV30 and TRBJ2-7 provide the parts outside the CDR3, is SQTIHQWPATLVQPVGSPLSLECTVEGTSNPNLYWYRQAAGRGLQLLFYSVGIGQISSEVPQNLSASRPQDRQFILSSKKLLLSDSGFYLCAWSGIAGAIYEQYFGPGTRLTVT.

Here the CDR3 reads CASSFRPPPQGNNSPLHF. Here the CDR3 DNA reads TGTGCCAGCAGTTTTCGCCCCCCCCCACAGGGGAATAATTCACCCCTCCACTTT. The chain joins TRBV27 to TRBJ1-6; the match to TRBD1 covers 7 bases. CDR3 size: 18 residues. Losses at the gene ends were 3 bases for V and 5 bases for J; bases not matched to a gene: 13. Germline values: CDR1 MNHEY, CDR2 SMNVEV (reference sequence).

The rearrangement uses TRBV7-3 and TRBJ2-5; no definite D call. Trimming took off 0 bases at V and 0 bases at J, with 5 bases between the two ends. Germline lookup yields CDR1 SGHTA and CDR2 FQGTGA. The CDR3 sequence is 14 residues long. The DNA for the CDR3 is TGTGCCAGCAGCTTAACGCCTAACCAAGAGACCCAGTACTTC. As protein: CASSLTPNQETQYF.

This chain joins TRBV3-1 (or the pseudogene TRBV3-2) and TRBJ2-1, with TRBD1 matching 10 bases. This CDR3 is built from 17 residues. Trimming at V came to 2 bases and at J to 9 bases, leaving 13 bases not matched to a gene. Germline V gives CDR1 LGHDT, CDR2 YNNKEL (reference sequence). The CDR3 DNA reads TGTGCCAGCAGCCAAACGACAGGGGGCGCTACCACAGGTGAGCAGTTCTTC. As protein: CASSQTTGGATTGEQFF.

V usage is TRBV27 and J usage is TRBJ2-3; 7 nucleotides agree with TRBD1. Germline lookup yields CDR1 MNHEY and CDR2 SMNVEV (reference sequence). The CDR3 is 13 amino acids. V shed 11 bases, J shed 5 bases, and the junction held 10 bases outside the gene matches. The CDR3 spells CASTGTAQDTQYF. DNA for the CDR3: TGTGCCTCAACCGGGACAGCTCAAGATACGCAGTATTTT.

This chain links TRBV4-3 with TRBJ2-5; 9 bases match TRBD2. Germline-derived CDR1 and CDR2 are LGHNA and YSLEER. J was trimmed by 5 bases and V by 4 bases; bases with no gene match: 14. The CDR3 spans 17 residues. The CDR3 here is CASSLGWSASGVETQYF. CDR3 DNA: TGCGCCAGCAGCCTGGGGTGGTCGGCTAGCGGGGTGGAGACCCAGTACTTC.

The chain uses TRBV29-1 and TRBJ2-3; no firm D call. The CDR3 is 12 residues long. Trimming left V 6 bases short and J 2 bases short, with 9 bases between. From germline, CDR1 is SQVTM and CDR2 ANQGSEA. The CDR3 DNA is TGCAGCGTCGCTGGCCCCACAGATACGCAGTATTTT. Translation gives CSVAGPTDTQYF.

This sequence joins TRBV27 and TRBJ1-5, with 8 bases aligning to TRBD1. The germline V gene has CDR1 MNHEY and CDR2 SMNVEV (reference sequence). The CDR3 sequence is 15 residues long. After removal of 2 bases from V and 4 bases from J, the junction contained 4 bases not matched to a gene. In nucleotides, the CDR3 is TGTGCCAGCAGTTTAAACAACAGGGGGAATCAGCCCCAGCATTTT. Protein: CASSLNNRGNQPQHF.

The rearrangement uses TRBV12-3 or TRBV12-4 and TRBJ1-2; D ambiguous. Trimming shortened V by 6 bases and J by 8 bases, and 16 bases separated the two germline ends. This CDR3 region has 13 residues. The CDR3 region is CASSPSGILGYTF. In nucleotides, the CDR3 is TGTGCCAGCAGCCCTAGTGGAATCTTAGGCTACACCTTC.

In its sample, this clone was seen a few times. V is TRBV30 and J is TRBJ1-5, with D possibly matching TRBD1 (5 bases). Germline V gene data show CDR1 as GTSNPN and CDR2 as SVGIG (reference sequence). The V and J ends lost 3 bases and 6 bases respectively, with 12 bases between them. This CDR3 comprises 13 residues. CDR3 coding DNA: TGTGCCTGGAGCCCAGGGCCCAGTCAGCCCCAGCATTTT. This encodes CAWSPGPSQPQHF.

The count of this clone is one. The chain joins TRBV7-2 to TRBJ2-3, with 8 bases lining up with TRBD1. CDR1 and CDR2 from the germline V gene are SGHTA and FQGNSA. V gave up 5 bases and J gave up 0 bases; unmatched junction bases: 4. The CDR3 runs 15 residues. This CDR3 is CASSRDRYSTDTQYF. The CDR3 region has the DNA TGTGCCAGCAGCCGGGACAGGTATAGCACAGATACGCAGTATTTT.

This chain uses TRBV11-3 with TRBJ2-3; 9 bases map to TRBD1. CDR1 and CDR2 from the germline V gene are SGHNT and YENEEA. The CDR3 is 15 residues long. The trim removed 5 bases at V and 2 bases at J, leaving 5 bases unmatched. The CDR3 DNA reads TGTGCCAGCAGCCCCGACAGGGGGTTCACAGATACGCAGTATTTT. Its translation is CASSPDRGFTDTQYF.

The chain employs TRBV7-3 and TRBJ2-3, with 10 nucleotides matching TRBD2. There are 13 residues in the CDR3. Germline V gene sequence: CDR1 SGHTA, CDR2 FQGTGA. V lost 2 bases, J lost 14 bases, and 7 bases stayed unmatched. The CDR3 region is CASSLGSSGSRYF. CDR3 in DNA: TGTGCCAGCAGCTTAGGTTCTAGCGGGAGCAGGTATTTT.

The rearrangement links TRBV5-1 to TRBJ1-3; D not resolved. Trimming shortened V by 5 bases and J by 3 bases, and 6 bases separated the two germline ends. Germline V gene lookup returns CDR1 SGHRS and CDR2 YFSETQ. The CDR3 runs to 12 residues. The CDR3, as DNA: TGCGCCAGCAGGTTAAATGGAAACACCATATATTTT. Translating it yields CASRLNGNTIYF.

This chain uses TRBV6-6 with TRBJ1-5; 9 bases align to TRBD1. Germline V gives CDR1 MNHNY, CDR2 SVGAGI (reference sequence). The CDR3 is made up of 15 amino acids. The V segment lost 7 bases and the J segment 4 bases; nucleotides outside the gene matches: 8. DNA for the CDR3: TGTGCCAGCAACCCCGGGACAGGGAATAATCAGCCCCAGCATTTT. This codes for CASNPGTGNNQPQHF.

The chain's CDR3 is CASWDRVGNYGYTF. CDR3 DNA: TGTGCCAGCTGGGACAGAGTCGGAAACTATGGCTACACCTTC. This chain connects TRBV6-5 to TRBJ1-2; 7 bases fit TRBD1. V lost 8 bases to trimming and J lost 2 bases; unmatched junction nucleotides: 8. There are 14 residues in the CDR3. The V gene's germline CDR1 is MNHEY and CDR2 SVGAGI.

The V gene is TRBV4-2, the J gene TRBJ2-1; 7 bases agree with TRBD2. Germline V gene data show CDR1 as LGHNA and CDR2 as YNFKEQ. V trimming: 4 bases; J trimming: 0 bases; junction bases outside the gene matches: 6. There are 16 residues in the CDR3. The CDR3 region is CASSPERGSSYNEQFF. Here the CDR3 DNA reads TGTGCCAGCAGCCCCGAGCGCGGGAGCTCCTACAATGAGCAGTTCTTC.

The chain carries TRBV6-5 and TRBJ2-5, with TRBD2 identical over 10 bases. V lost 6 bases, J lost 5 bases, and 9 bases stayed unmatched. Germline CDR1 is MNHEY and CDR2 is SVGAGI. The CDR3 totals 15 residues. CDR3 bases: TGTGCCAGCAGGGACAGCGGGGGGGCCGGTGAGACCCAGTACTTC. It codes for CASRDSGGAGETQYF.

This chain links TRBV10-3 with TRBJ1-5, with TRBD1 as a possible D gene (6 bases). Germline-derived CDR1 and CDR2 are ENHRY and SYGVKD. The CDR3 spans 17 residues. The V end was cut by 8 bases, the J end by 2 bases, with 22 bases between. CDR3 protein: CAIGGGWTPTGNQPQHF. The CDR3 DNA is TGTGCCATCGGGGGGGGCTGGACCCCTACTGGCAATCAGCCCCAGCATTTT.

This chain links TRBV18 with TRBJ1-1, with 11 positions matching TRBD1. The CDR3 has 16 residues. V gave up 3 bases and J gave up 4 bases; unmatched junction bases: 7. Germline V CDR1 and CDR2: KGHSH, LQKENI. The CDR3, as DNA: TGTGCCAGCTCACCTCGGATGGACAGGGGGCTCACTGAAGCTTTCTTT. Translated, it gives CASSPRMDRGLTEAFF.

This chain uses TRBV7-2 with TRBJ2-7; D is perhaps TRBD2 (5 bases). The CDR3 spans 13 residues. The V gene lost 1 base and the J gene lost 7 bases, with 11 bases spanning the gap. Per the germline V gene, CDR1 is SGHTA and CDR2 is FQGNSA. CDR3: CASSLVFSGEQYF. In DNA, the CDR3 is TGTGCCAGCAGCTTAGTATTTTCGGGGGAGCAGTACTTC.

CDR3 in amino acids: CASSVGRGFSYNEQFF. CDR3 bases: TGTGCCAGCAGCGTAGGGCGGGGGTTCTCCTACAATGAGCAGTTCTTC. The J gene is TRBJ2-1, the V gene TRBV9; TRBD2 agrees at 7 bases. This CDR3 region has 16 residues. The V segment lost 0 bases and the J segment 0 bases; nucleotides outside the gene matches: 3. Germline V gene lookup returns CDR1 SGDLS and CDR2 YYNGEE.